This TCR beta chain is from a study of blood T cell repertoires in COVID-19. At the level of the study: Material from acute and convalescent COVID-19 was sourced from the United States, Italy and Spain. PBMCs, B-cell-depleted T cells, or T cells provided the cDNA or gDNA that made up the material.

Cohort assignment relied on participant-reported clinical history. Recovery meant two consecutive negative NP/OP PCR tests, professional clearance, or resolved symptoms. The trim removed 5 bases at V and 4 bases at J, leaving 7 bases unmatched. Germline V lookup: CDR1 PRHDT, CDR2 FYEKMQ (reference sequence). This CDR3 comprises 14 residues. Data came from immunoSEQ multiplex PCR; TCRdb stores just in-frame clones and leaves some out. The sample records about 180,000 clones, about 85% being singletons. This receptor was taken from a middle-aged man who had recovered from COVID-19. V is TRBV13 and J is TRBJ1-2; 7 positions agree with TRBD1. Sequencing was done on a sample of PBMCs or T cells enriched from blood (not recorded which). The chain's CDR3 is CASSAGRGPYGYTF. In nucleotides, the CDR3 is TGTGCCAGCAGCGCCGGGAGGGGGCCCTATGGCTACACCTTC. The full variable domain, rest sourced from reference TRBV13 and TRBJ1-2, is AAGVIQSPRHLIKEKRETATLKCYPIPRHDTVYWYQQGPGQDPQFLISFYEKMQSDKGSIPDRFSAQQFSDYHSELNMSSLELGDSALYFCASSAGRGPYGYTFGSGTRLTVV.